These 9 T cell receptor beta chains were sequenced from one sample in a study of T-cell memory formation after mild COVID-19. TCRdb called the 5' RACE reads again in MiXCR, with one record for every CDR3 protein. The data show nearly 250,000 distinct CDR3 sequences, approximately 15% seen once. The sequencing sample was made of PBMCs or a T cell subset sorted from them (not recorded which). These receptor sequences come from an adult woman who had mild COVID-19 (a few samples of this study predate the infection). Cell type and time point are not known.

This chain links TRBV20-1 with TRBJ2-1; D is ambiguous. This CDR3 has 14 residues. V lost 1 base, J lost 7 bases, and 14 bases lay in between. The germline V gene encodes CDR1 DFQATT and CDR2 SNEGSKA (reference sequence). DNA for the CDR3: TGCAGTGCTAGAGCCGGCGCAGTCCCTAATGAGCAGTTCTTC. Translated: CSARAGAVPNEQFF.

The chain employs TRBV16 and TRBJ2-7, with 8 positions matching TRBD1. The germline gives CDR1 KGHSY, CDR2 FQNENV. Losses at the gene ends were 4 bases for V and 5 bases for J; bases not matched to a gene: 13. The CDR3 totals 16 residues. For the CDR3, the DNA is TGTGCCAGCAGCCGTTATGTCCAGGGGGCGATAAACGAGCAGTACTTC. Its protein is CASSRYVQGAINEQYF.

This clonotype was counted between two and nine times. The chain carries TRBV12-3 or TRBV12-4 and TRBJ1-6; no firm D call. V was shortened by 3 bases and J by 4 bases, with 7 bases between the two germline ends. The CDR3 is 14 residues long. CDR3 nucleotide sequence: TGTGCCAGCAGTTTGGCGGGGTATAATTCACCCCTCCACTTT. It translates to CASSLAGYNSPLHF.

This clonotype was seen only a few times. The chain combines TRBV20-1 with TRBJ2-1; D perhaps matches TRBD2 (7 bases). The germline gives CDR1 DFQATT, CDR2 SNEGSKA (reference sequence). Deletions cut 5 bases from V and 8 bases from J, with 19 bases between. The CDR3 length is 14 residues. The CDR3 region is CSASRGGLGYEQFF. DNA for the CDR3: TGCAGTGCTTCAAGGGGGGGGCTGGGCTATGAGCAGTTCTTC.

This clonotype was detected only a few times. This chain uses TRBV10-3 with TRBJ2-2, with D perhaps given as TRBD1 or TRBD2 (6 bases each). Trimming left V 8 bases short and J 6 bases short, with 25 bases between. The CDR3 loop spans 17 amino acids. Germline V lookup: CDR1 ENHRY, CDR2 SYGVKD. The CDR3 region is CAIFPLGGANRSGELFF. In nucleotides, the CDR3 is TGTGCCATCTTCCCTTTGGGGGGCGCGAATAGGTCCGGGGAGCTGTTTTTT.

The rearrangement uses TRBV20-1 and TRBJ1-2; 8 bases line up with TRBD1. The CDR3 runs to 13 residues. Germline V gene sequence: CDR1 DFQATT, CDR2 SNEGSKA (reference sequence). Unmatched junction bases numbered 4, after V lost 3 bases and J lost 4 bases. In nucleotides, the CDR3 is TGCAGTGCTAGCGGACAGGGAGCCTATGGCTACACCTTC. This sequence encodes CSASGQGAYGYTF.

V gene TRBV20-1 combines with J gene TRBJ2-1; TRBD1 or TRBD2 may be the D gene (5 bases each). CDR3 size: 13 residues. CDR1 is DFQATT and CDR2 is SNEGSKA in the germline V gene (reference sequence). V gave up 6 bases and J gave up 7 bases, with 16 bases separating them. The CDR3 reads CSAIPGPRNEQFF. CDR3 coding DNA: TGCAGTGCGATCCCGGGACCCAGAAATGAGCAGTTCTTC.

This clonotype was observed a handful of times. The rearrangement uses TRBV10-3 and TRBJ1-1; a weak D match, TRBD1 (5 bases). V dropped 4 bases and J dropped 5 bases, with 23 bases sitting between them. The CDR3 runs 17 residues. The germline gives CDR1 ENHRY, CDR2 SYGVKD. In DNA form, the CDR3 reads TGTGCCATCAGTGGCCCGACAGCTCGAGTTGGGGAGACTGAAGCTTTCTTT. Amino acid sequence: CAISGPTARVGETEAFF.

A few counts support this clonotype. The chain carries TRBV30 and TRBJ1-2; 9 nucleotides match TRBD1. Germline V gene lookup returns CDR1 GTSNPN and CDR2 SVGIG (reference sequence). The CDR3 consists of 14 residues. The J segment lost 4 bases and the V segment lost 0 bases, leaving 3 bases of the junction unmatched. Written as DNA, the CDR3 is TGTGCCTGGAGTGTCCGGGACAGGGTCTATGGCTACACCTTC. This translates into CAWSVRDRVYGYTF. The full variable domain, completed using reference TRBV30 and TRBJ1-2, is SQTIHQWPATLVQPVGSPLSLECTVEGTSNPNLYWYRQAAGRGLQLLFYSVGIGQISSEVPQNLSASRPQDRQFILSSKKLLLSDSGFYLCAWSVRDRVYGYTFGSGTRLTVV.